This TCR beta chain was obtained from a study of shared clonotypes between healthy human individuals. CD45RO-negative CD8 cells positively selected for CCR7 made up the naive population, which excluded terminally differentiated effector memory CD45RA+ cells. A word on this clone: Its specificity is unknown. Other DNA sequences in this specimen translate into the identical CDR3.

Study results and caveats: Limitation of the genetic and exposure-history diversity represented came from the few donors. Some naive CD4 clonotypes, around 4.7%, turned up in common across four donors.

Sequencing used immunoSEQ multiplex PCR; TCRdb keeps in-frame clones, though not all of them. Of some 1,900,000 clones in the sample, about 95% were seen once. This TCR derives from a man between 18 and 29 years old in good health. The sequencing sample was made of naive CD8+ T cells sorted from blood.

The CDR3, as DNA: TGTGCCAGCAGCTCAGGGACCAACACTGAAGCTTTCTTT. Its protein is CASSSGTNTEAFF. The genes are TRBV27 and TRBJ1-1, with D perhaps matching TRBD1 (5 bases). The CDR3 has 13 residues. V was cut by 6 bases and J by 2 bases, with 10 bases left in between. Germline-derived CDR1 and CDR2 are MNHEY and SMNVEV (reference sequence).